This T cell receptor (beta chain) comes out of a study of control samples from healthy donors and cancer patients. The V segment lost 4 bases and the J segment 3 bases; nucleotides outside the gene matches: 4. The germline V gene encodes CDR1 SGDLS and CDR2 YYNGEE. The CDR3 extends over 14 amino acids. Data came from immunoSEQ multiplex PCR; TCRdb stores just in-frame clones and leaves some out. The data show under 150,000 clones, 85% to 95% seen once. This receptor was taken from a man in his forties or fifties with head and neck cancer. This chain links TRBV9 with TRBJ1-3, with TRBD1 matching over 7 bases. Material: PBMCs. CDR3 region: CASSIDRVGNTIYF. DNA of the CDR3: TGTGCCAGCAGCATCGACAGGGTTGGAAACACCATATATTTT.